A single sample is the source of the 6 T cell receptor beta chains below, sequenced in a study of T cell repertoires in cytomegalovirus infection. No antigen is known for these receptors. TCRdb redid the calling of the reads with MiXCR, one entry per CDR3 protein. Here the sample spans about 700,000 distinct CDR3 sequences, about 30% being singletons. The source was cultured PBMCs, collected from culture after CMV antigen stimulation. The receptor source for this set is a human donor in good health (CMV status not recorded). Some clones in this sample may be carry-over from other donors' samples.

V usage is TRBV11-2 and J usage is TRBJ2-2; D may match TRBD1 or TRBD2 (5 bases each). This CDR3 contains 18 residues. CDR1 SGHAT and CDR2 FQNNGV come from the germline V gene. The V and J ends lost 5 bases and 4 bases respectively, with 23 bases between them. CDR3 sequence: CASSPVLGEPPGTGELFF. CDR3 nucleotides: TGTGCCAGCAGCCCAGTATTGGGGGAGCCCCCGGGCACCGGGGAGCTGTTTTTT. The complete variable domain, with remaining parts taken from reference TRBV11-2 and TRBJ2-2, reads EAGVAQSPRYKIIEKRQSVAFWCNPISGHATLYWYQQILGQGPKLLIQFQNNGVVDDSQLPKDRFSAERLKGVDSTLKIQPAKLEDSAVYLCASSPVLGEPPGTGELFFGEGSRLTVL.

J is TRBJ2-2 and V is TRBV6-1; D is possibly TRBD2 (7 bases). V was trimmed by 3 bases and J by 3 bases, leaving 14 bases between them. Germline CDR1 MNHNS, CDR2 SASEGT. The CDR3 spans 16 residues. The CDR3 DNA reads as TGTGCCAGCAGTGAGAAGGGGGGGGCATACACCGGGGAGCTGTTTTTT. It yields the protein CASSEKGGAYTGELFF.

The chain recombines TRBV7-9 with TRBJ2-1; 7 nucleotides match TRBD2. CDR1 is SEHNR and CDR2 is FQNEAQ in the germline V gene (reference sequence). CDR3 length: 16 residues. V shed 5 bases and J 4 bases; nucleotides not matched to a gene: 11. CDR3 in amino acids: CASSQLGLVKYNEQFF. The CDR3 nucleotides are TGTGCCAGCAGCCAGCTAGGACTAGTGAAATACAATGAGCAGTTCTTC.

CDR3 residues: CAIGTGTLQYF. Written as DNA, the CDR3 is TGTGCCATCGGGACCGGGACATTGCAGTATTTT. The chain recombines TRBV10-3 with TRBJ2-3; the D gene is possibly TRBD1 (6 bases). Trimming pared 8 bases from V and 11 bases from J, leaving 14 bases between. Germline CDR1 ENHRY, CDR2 SYGVKD. The CDR3 extends over 11 amino acids.

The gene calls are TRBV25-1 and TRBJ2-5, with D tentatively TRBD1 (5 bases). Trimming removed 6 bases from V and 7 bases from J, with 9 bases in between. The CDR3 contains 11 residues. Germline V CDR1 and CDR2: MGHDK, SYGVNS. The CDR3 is CASRGLGTQYF. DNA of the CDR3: TGTGCCAGCAGGGGGCTAGGGACCCAGTACTTC.

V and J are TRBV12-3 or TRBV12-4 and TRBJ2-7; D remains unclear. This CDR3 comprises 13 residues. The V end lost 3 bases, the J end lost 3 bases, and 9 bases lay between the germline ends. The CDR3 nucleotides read TGTGCCAGCAGTTTTCAGCCTAGCTACGAGCAGTACTTC. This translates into CASSFQPSYEQYF.